These 22 T cell receptor beta chains came from one sample sequenced in a study of blood T cell repertoires in COVID-19. The assay was immunoSEQ multiplex PCR, and TCRdb's table has in-frame clones only and misses some. The data show 70,000 to 80,000 clones, approximately 89% seen once. The source material was peripheral blood. The source is a woman older than 75 with active or convalescent COVID-19.

The CDR3 DNA follows: TGTGCCAGCAGTGAGCGAGTTTCCTACGAGCAGTACTTC. Its translation is CASSERVSYEQYF. The J gene is TRBJ2-7, the V gene TRBV2, with no clear D. Germline lookup yields CDR1 SNHLY and CDR2 FYNNEI. The CDR3 sequence is 13 residues long. Trimming took off 3 bases at V and 1 base at J, with 7 bases between the two ends. The whole variable domain, remainder taken from reference TRBV2 and TRBJ2-7, is EPEVTQTPSHQVTQMGQEVILRCVPISNHLYFYWYRQILGQKVEFLVSFYNNEISEKSEIFDDQFSVERPDGSNFTLKIRSTKLEDSAMYFCASSERVSYEQYFGPGTRLTVT.

CDR3 sequence: CASRYRSARDGYTF. CDR3 nucleotide sequence: TGTGCCAGCAGATACAGGTCGGCTCGGGATGGCTACACCTTC. The chain links TRBV5-4 to TRBJ1-2; a weak D match, TRBD1 (5 bases). Trimming cost V 5 bases and J 6 bases, with 17 bases left between them. This CDR3 contains 14 residues. Germline V gene data show CDR1 as SGHNT and CDR2 as YYREEE (reference sequence).

This clone was observed once. This chain links TRBV6-4 with TRBJ2-1; TRBD2 is a possible D gene (7 bases). Trimming stripped 6 bases from V and 2 bases from J, with 14 bases between. Germline V CDR1 and CDR2: MRHNA, SNTAGT. There are 15 residues in the CDR3. The CDR3 sequence: CASSPQGGTYNEQFF. The CDR3 DNA is TGTGCCAGCAGCCCACAGGGAGGGACCTACAATGAGCAGTTCTTC.

The CDR3 DNA reads as TGTGCCAGTAGGACCCGACATTCCGCTGGCACAGATACGCAGTATTTT. The encoded protein is CASRTRHSAGTDTQYF. The chain couples TRBV19 to TRBJ2-3, with D unclear. The CDR3 is 16 amino acids. The germline V and J ends were trimmed by 6 bases and 1 base, with 17 bases remaining between them. The germline CDR1 and CDR2 sequences are LNHDA and SQIVND (reference sequence).

The chain has TRBV6-5 and TRBJ2-3; TRBD1 matches 7 bases. Unmatched junction bases numbered 6, after V lost 8 bases and J lost 4 bases. The CDR3 contains 13 residues. The germline V gene has CDR1 MNHEY and CDR2 SVGAGI. The CDR3 region is CASARGQADTQYF. As DNA, the CDR3 is TGTGCCAGCGCGAGGGGGCAGGCAGATACGCAGTATTTT.

The J gene is TRBJ1-2, the V gene TRBV7-9; 7 nucleotides line up with TRBD1. Unmatched junction bases numbered 13, after V lost 5 bases and J lost 4 bases. CDR1 is SEHNR, CDR2 FQNEAQ, per germline (reference sequence). CDR3 size: 16 residues. The CDR3 here is CASSPRRYRGFYGYTF. CDR3 sequence (DNA): TGTGCCAGCAGCCCGAGGAGGTACAGGGGCTTCTATGGCTACACCTTC.

The chain carries TRBV30 and TRBJ2-3, with 8 bases fitting TRBD1. Unmatched junction bases numbered 8, after V lost 0 bases and J lost 3 bases. Germline V gene sequence: CDR1 GTSNPN, CDR2 SVGIG (reference sequence). This CDR3 region has 16 residues. For the CDR3, the DNA is TGTGCCTGGAGTGTACCTGGACAGGGAACTACAGATACGCAGTATTTT. This translates into CAWSVPGQGTTDTQYF.

This chain links TRBV5-6 with TRBJ1-1; 9 bases match TRBD1. Germline V gene lookup returns CDR1 SGHDT and CDR2 YYEEEE. The CDR3 runs to 13 residues. V shed 4 bases, J shed 12 bases, and the junction held 10 bases outside the gene matches. The CDR3 loop reads CASSPPTGGSTFF. The CDR3 nucleotides read TGTGCCAGCAGCCCCCCAACAGGGGGCTCGACTTTCTTT. The variable domain in full, with the rest retrieved from reference TRBV5-6 and TRBJ1-1, is DAGVTQSPTHLIKTRGQQVTLRCSPKSGHDTVSWYQQALGQGPQFIFQYYEEEERQRGNFPDRFSGHQFPNYSSELNVNALLLGDSALYLCASSPPTGGSTFFGQGTRLTVV.

The chain links TRBV19 to TRBJ1-2, with a weak D call TRBD1 (6 bases). Trimming took off 7 bases at V and 7 bases at J, with 16 bases between the two ends. The CDR3 length is 13 residues. Germline assignment: CDR1 LNHDA and CDR2 SQIVND (reference sequence). CDR3 residues: CASKIQGISGYTF. CDR3 DNA: TGTGCCAGTAAAATCCAGGGGATAAGTGGCTACACCTTC.

The chain recombines TRBV5-1 with TRBJ1-2, with 7 bases matching TRBD1. The CDR3 consists of 15 residues. Germline V gene data show CDR1 as SGHRS and CDR2 as YFSETQ. V shed 0 bases, J shed 6 bases, and the junction held 8 bases outside the gene matches. This CDR3 reads CASSLDVGTVDGYTF. In DNA form, the CDR3 reads TGCGCCAGCAGCTTGGACGTCGGGACAGTAGATGGCTACACCTTC.

The chain employs TRBV28 and TRBJ1-6; 7 bases are a match to TRBD1. V lost 3 bases and J lost 9; bases outside the gene matches: 8. This CDR3 spans 15 amino acids. The germline gives CDR1 MDHEN, CDR2 SYDVKM. This CDR3 is CASSFGGGERSPLHF. Here the CDR3 DNA reads TGTGCCAGCAGTTTCGGAGGGGGCGAACGTTCACCCCTCCACTTT.

The rearrangement joins TRBV2 to TRBJ1-2, with D unresolved. CDR1 is SNHLY and CDR2 is FYNNEI in the germline V gene. The germline V and J ends were trimmed by 7 bases and 8 bases, with 11 bases remaining between them. The CDR3 extends over 11 amino acids. CDR3 DNA sequence: TGTGCCAGCAAGCCGTCAGGAGGCTACACCTTC. As protein: CASKPSGGYTF.

The chain uses TRBV11-2 and TRBJ2-7; TRBD1 matches at 9 bases. This CDR3 contains 16 residues. CDR1 SGHAT and CDR2 FQNNGV come from the germline V gene. After removal of 5 bases from V and 2 bases from J, the junction contained 10 bases not matched to a gene. CDR3 bases: TGTGCCAGCAGCCTACAACCGGGACAGGGTCCCTACGAGCAGTACTTC. This codes for CASSLQPGQGPYEQYF.

The rearrangement uses TRBV28 and TRBJ1-2, with TRBD1 identical over 9 bases. V dropped 5 bases and J dropped 5; count of bases not matched to a gene: 9. This CDR3 region has 15 residues. Germline loops: CDR1 MDHEN, CDR2 SYDVKM. DNA of the CDR3: TGTGCCAGCAGTATAAACAGGGGGCGCTGGTATGGCTACACCTTC. Encoded protein: CASSINRGRWYGYTF.

The chain is built from TRBV30 and TRBJ2-5; 8 bases match TRBD1. Unmatched junction bases numbered 2, after V lost 0 bases and J lost 5 bases. The CDR3 runs 13 residues. Germline CDR1 GTSNPN, CDR2 SVGIG (reference sequence). Written as DNA, the CDR3 is TGTGCCTGGAGTGTAAACAGGGGGGAGACCCAGTACTTC. Amino acid sequence: CAWSVNRGETQYF.

The genes are TRBV5-6 and TRBJ1-1; TRBD1 aligns across 7 bases. Germline CDR1 and CDR2: SGHDT and YYEEEE. V was pared by 0 bases and J by 7 bases, with 3 bases of the junction left unmatched. CDR3 length: 13 residues. The CDR3 DNA sequence: TGTGCCAGCAGCTTGGGCAGGGGGGATGAAGCTTTCTTT. Translation gives CASSLGRGDEAFF.

This clone showed up just a few times. V and J are TRBV6-5 and TRBJ1-3, with D possibly matching TRBD1 (6 bases). Germline loops: CDR1 MNHEY, CDR2 SVGAGI. The V and J ends lost 6 bases and 8 bases respectively, with 14 bases between them. The length of the CDR3 is 13 residues. The CDR3 sequence: CASRPPRGDTIYF. DNA for the CDR3: TGTGCCAGCAGACCCCCCAGGGGAGACACCATATATTTT.

This clone occurred once. The rearrangement links TRBV7-2 to TRBJ1-1, with unresolved D. Germline V gene data show CDR1 as SGHTA and CDR2 as FQGNSA. The CDR3 sequence is 13 residues long. Trimming took off 8 bases at V and 1 base at J, with 11 bases between the two ends. The CDR3 region has the DNA TGTGCCAGCGGGTCGACACGGAACACTGAAGCTTTCTTT. It codes for CASGSTRNTEAFF.

V usage is TRBV19 and J usage is TRBJ2-1, with 9 nucleotides matching TRBD2. V gave up 6 bases and J gave up 7 bases; unmatched junction bases: 7. Germline CDR1 reads LNHDA; CDR2 reads SQIVND (reference sequence). The CDR3 loop spans 14 amino acids. In DNA, the CDR3 is TGTGCCAGTAGCCACGGTAGCGGGGGAAATGAGCAGTTCTTC. Encoded protein: CASSHGSGGNEQFF. Based on the CDR3 plus reference TRBV19 and TRBJ2-1, the full variable domain is DGGITQSPKYLFRKEGQNVTLSCEQNLNHDAMYWYRQDPGQGLRLIYYSQIVNDFQKGDIAEGYSVSREKKESFPLTVTSAQKNPTAFYLCASSHGSGGNEQFFGPGTRLTVL.

This chain uses TRBV29-1 with TRBJ1-2, with TRBD1 identical over 8 bases. Germline lookup yields CDR1 SQVTM and CDR2 ANQGSEA. V gave up 7 bases and J gave up 5 bases; unmatched junction bases: 3. This CDR3 spans 11 amino acids. CDR3: CSADRAYGYTF. DNA of the CDR3: TGCAGCGCGGACAGGGCGTATGGCTACACCTTC. The whole variable domain, remainder taken from reference TRBV29-1 and TRBJ1-2, is SAVISQKPSRDICQRGTSLTIQCQVDSQVTMMFWYRQQPGQSLTLIATANQGSEATYESGFVIDKFPISRPNLTFSTLTVSNMSPEDSSIYLCSADRAYGYTFGSGTRLTVV.

The rearrangement joins TRBV19 to TRBJ2-3, with 7 nucleotides matching TRBD2. V was clipped by 3 bases and J by 8 bases; unmatched bases: 8. This CDR3 has 14 residues. CDR1 and CDR2 (germline): LNHDA, SQIVND (reference sequence). CDR3 in amino acids: CASSIGLGYGTQYF. The CDR3 DNA is TGTGCCAGTAGTATTGGACTAGGTTATGGTACGCAGTATTTT.

The rearrangement links TRBV6-5 to TRBJ1-5, with D possibly matching TRBD1 (6 bases). This CDR3 is 15 amino acids long. The germline V gene has CDR1 MNHEY and CDR2 SVGAGI. The V and J ends lost 0 bases and 7 bases respectively, with 13 bases between them. CDR3 DNA sequence: TGTGCCAGCAGTTACTCAGGGGGTGTGGGACAGCCCCAGCATTTT. Residues: CASSYSGGVGQPQHF.